Included here is one TCR beta chain sequence, with context. Its specificity is not known. The authors used template switching to add a universal primer site and gave cDNA unique molecular identifiers. TCRdb independently ran MiXCR on the 5' RACE reads; one entry per CDR3 protein. This table has fewer than 800,000 distinct CDR3 sequences, less than 9% appearing once. This sample was taken from a study of identical twins. Germline CDR1 and CDR2: SGHDN and FVKESK. Trimming shortened V by 1 base and J by 6 bases, and 19 bases separated the two germline ends. The CDR3 is 17 residues long. Findings of the study overall: Cross-sectional statistical analysis, not tracking of the same donors, underpinned the conclusions. Abundant cord blood beta clonotypes carried fewer insertions; memory repertoires showed none.

These data were likewise used in another study, on yellow fever vaccine responses in identical twins.

The V and J genes are TRBV14 and TRBJ2-1; D is unclear. The sequencing sample was made of PBMCs. The receptor was isolated from a woman under 30 in good health. The chain's CDR3 is CASSQGGTWRGSNEQFF. The CDR3 coding sequence is TGTGCCAGCAGCCAAGGAGGTACCTGGAGAGGATCCAATGAGCAGTTCTTC.